Given below is one TCR beta chain in context. Its antigen remains unknown. The source of the sample is a study of OX40 agonist ivuxolimab in advanced cancers. Whole-study context: Patients with prior anti-PD-1, anti-PD-L1 or anti-CTLA-4 therapy were eligible; 40% had some. Study-wide points: Mean expanded clone counts were higher in CD8+ than CD4+ T cells. Compared with others, partial responders at 0.1-3.0 mg/kg displayed clonal expansion among the lowest.

CDR1 and CDR2 from the germline V gene are GTSNPN and SVGIG (reference sequence). This CDR3 is built from 15 residues. Trimming shortened V by 5 bases and J by 1 base, and 17 bases separated the two germline ends. People who had autoimmune disease history or systemic immunosuppression were excluded. Data came from immunoSEQ multiplex PCR; TCRdb stores just in-frame clones and leaves some out. In the table there are about 42,000 clones, 86% of which are singletons. Specimen: CD4+ or CD8+ T cells sorted from blood, collected in a trial of the OX40 agonist ivuxolimab. The rearrangement links TRBV30 to TRBJ1-1, with D possibly being TRBD1 (5 bases). The receptor comes from an adult with an advanced solid tumor such as melanoma, head and neck, liver or kidney cancer. The CDR3 reads CAWRRAIQGNTEAFF. In DNA, the CDR3 is TGTGCCTGGCGAAGGGCCATCCAGGGGAACACTGAAGCTTTCTTT.